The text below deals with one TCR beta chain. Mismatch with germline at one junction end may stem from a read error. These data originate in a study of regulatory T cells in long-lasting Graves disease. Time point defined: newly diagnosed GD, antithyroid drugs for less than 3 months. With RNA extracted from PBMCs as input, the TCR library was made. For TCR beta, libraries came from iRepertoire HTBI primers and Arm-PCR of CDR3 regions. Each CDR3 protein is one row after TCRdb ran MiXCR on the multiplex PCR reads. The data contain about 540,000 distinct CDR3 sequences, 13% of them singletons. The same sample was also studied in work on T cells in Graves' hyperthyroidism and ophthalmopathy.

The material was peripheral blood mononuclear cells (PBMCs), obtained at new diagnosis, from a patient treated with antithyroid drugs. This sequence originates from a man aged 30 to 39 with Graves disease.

The CDR3 bases are TGTGCCAGCAGTACCGGCTGGAATGAGCAGTCCTTC. Protein sequence: CASSTGWNEQSF. The chain is built from TRBV12-3 or TRBV12-4 and TRBJ2-1; D gene unclear. The CDR3 has 12 residues.